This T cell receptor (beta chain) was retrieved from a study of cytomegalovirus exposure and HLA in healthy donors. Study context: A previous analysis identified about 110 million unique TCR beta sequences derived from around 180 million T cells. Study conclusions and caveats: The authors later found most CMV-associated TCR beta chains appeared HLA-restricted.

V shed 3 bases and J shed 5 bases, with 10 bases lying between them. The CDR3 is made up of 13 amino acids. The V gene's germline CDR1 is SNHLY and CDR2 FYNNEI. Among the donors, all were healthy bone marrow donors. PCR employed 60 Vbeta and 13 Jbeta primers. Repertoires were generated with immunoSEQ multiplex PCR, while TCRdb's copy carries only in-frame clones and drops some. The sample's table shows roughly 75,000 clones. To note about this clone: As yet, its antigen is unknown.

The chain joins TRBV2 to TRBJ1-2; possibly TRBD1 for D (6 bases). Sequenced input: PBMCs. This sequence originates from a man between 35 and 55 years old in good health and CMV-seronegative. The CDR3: CASSDRGRYGYTF. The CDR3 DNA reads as TGTGCCAGCAGTGACAGGGGTCGGTATGGCTACACCTTC.